Listed below are T cell receptor beta chains from one sample, sequenced in a study of blood T cell repertoires in COVID-19. The method was immunoSEQ multiplex PCR; TCRdb's version includes in-frame clones alone and lacks a portion of them. The repertoire holds about 240,000 clones, with about four fifths as singletons. Source material: peripheral blood. Receptor source: a woman aged 70-85 years with acute or convalescent COVID-19. CDR3s include the opening cysteine and the closing phenylalanine or tryptophan. A D gene is named only where the DNA matches it firmly. Rows give clone size only sometimes, using once, few, many, or a class for an expanded clone.

j_call: TRBJ2-5; d_call: .; v_call: TRBV5-4; clone_size: .; cdr3_nt: TGTGCCAGCAGCCCTGACAGTGAACAAGAGACCCAGTACTTC; cdr3_aa: CASSPDSEQETQYF
j_call: TRBJ2-7; d_call: TRBD2; v_call: TRBV5-6; clone_size: .; cdr3_nt: TGTGCCAGCAGCTTGGGGCGGGGGGTTGCCTACGAGCAGTACTTC; cdr3_aa: CASSLGRGVAYEQYF
j_call: TRBJ2-1; d_call: .; v_call: TRBV18; clone_size: .; cdr3_nt: TGTGCCAGCTCACCACCACAGGGACCCGAGTACAATGAGCAGTTCTTC; cdr3_aa: CASSPPQGPEYNEQFF
j_call: TRBJ1-2; d_call: TRBD1; v_call: TRBV6-5; clone_size: .; cdr3_nt: TGTGCCAGCAGGGGACAGACAGGTTTTCGGGGCTACACCTTC; cdr3_aa: CASRGQTGFRGYTF
j_call: TRBJ2-7; d_call: .; v_call: TRBV7-2; clone_size: .; cdr3_nt: TGTGCCAGCAGCTTAAACAGTCCCCCCTACGAGCAGTACTTC; cdr3_aa: CASSLNSPPYEQYF
j_call: TRBJ2-5; d_call: TRBD2; v_call: TRBV29-1; clone_size: once; cdr3_nt: TGCAGCGTACAGCGGGGGGCCCAGGAGACCCAGTACTTC; cdr3_aa: CSVQRGAQETQYF
j_call: TRBJ2-5; d_call: TRBD2; v_call: TRBV5-1; clone_size: .; cdr3_nt: TGCGCCAGCAGCTTGGGGCTTTCTAGCGGGAGACAAGAGACCCAGTACTTC; cdr3_aa: CASSLGLSSGRQETQYF
j_call: TRBJ1-2; d_call: .; v_call: TRBV5-4; clone_size: once; cdr3_nt: TGTGCCAGCAGCTTGGTACGGGATGGTGGCTACACCTTC; cdr3_aa: CASSLVRDGGYTF
j_call: TRBJ2-7; d_call: .; v_call: TRBV27; clone_size: .; cdr3_nt: TGTGCCAGCAGTTTGACAGGTTTCTACGAGCAGTACTTC; cdr3_aa: CASSLTGFYEQYF
j_call: TRBJ1-4; d_call: TRBD1; v_call: TRBV7-8; clone_size: .; cdr3_nt: TGTGCCAGCAGCCAGGAGGGGACAGGGCAAGAAAAACTGTTTTTT; cdr3_aa: CASSQEGTGQEKLFF
j_call: TRBJ1-5; d_call: TRBD1; v_call: TRBV7-8; clone_size: .; cdr3_nt: TGTGCCAGCAGCTTAGCGGACAGGGGAACGTATAGCAATCAGCCCCAGCATTTT; cdr3_aa: CASSLADRGTYSNQPQHF
j_call: TRBJ2-5; d_call: .; v_call: TRBV3-1/TRBV3-2; clone_size: .; cdr3_nt: TGTGCCAGCAGCCAAAACCCAGGAGAGACCCAGTACTTC; cdr3_aa: CASSQNPGETQYF
j_call: TRBJ1-3; d_call: .; v_call: TRBV28; clone_size: .; cdr3_nt: TGTGCCAGCAGTTTAAATTTACAGGGATCCGGAAACACCATATATTTT; cdr3_aa: CASSLNLQGSGNTIYF
j_call: TRBJ1-2; d_call: TRBD1; v_call: TRBV23-1; clone_size: .; cdr3_nt: TGCGCCAGCAGACGACAGGGATCTCCAATTAACTATGGCTACACCTTC; cdr3_aa: CASRRQGSPINYGYTF
j_call: TRBJ2-1; d_call: .; v_call: TRBV6-2/TRBV6-3; clone_size: .; cdr3_nt: TGTGCCAGCAGTACCCGGGACTCCCCTCTGAGGCAGTTCTTC; cdr3_aa: CASSTRDSPLRQFF
j_call: TRBJ1-4; d_call: .; v_call: TRBV6-5; clone_size: .; cdr3_nt: TGTGCCAGCAAACGGGACACGGCTAATGAAAAACTGTTTTTT; cdr3_aa: CASKRDTANEKLFF
j_call: TRBJ1-6; d_call: TRBD1; v_call: TRBV5-1; clone_size: .; cdr3_nt: TGCGCCAGCAGTCCCGGGACAGAGAATTCACCCCTCCACTTT; cdr3_aa: CASSPGTENSPLHF
j_call: TRBJ2-1; d_call: TRBD1; v_call: TRBV10-3; clone_size: .; cdr3_nt: TGTGCCATCAGTCAAGTGCCCGGGACAGGGGACCACAATGAGCAGTTCTTC; cdr3_aa: CAISQVPGTGDHNEQFF